This TCR beta chain stems from a study of CD8 T cells in Susac syndrome. Germline V gene data show CDR1 as SGDLS and CDR2 as YYNGEE. Deletions cut 5 bases from V and 2 bases from J, with 17 bases between. This CDR3 is built from 17 residues. With random hexamers, reverse transcription was performed on about 0.5 to 1 ug of RNA. TCRdb used MiXCR to reprocess the immunoSEQ multiplex PCR reads, holding one entry per CDR3 protein. The data hold more than 85,000 distinct CDR3 sequences, with just under 95% observed a single time. Source material: CD4+ T cells from PBMCs. The sequence was collected from a human donor with Susac syndrome. The chain has TRBV9 and TRBJ2-6; tentatively, D is TRBD2 (5 bases). CDR3 nucleotides: TGTGCCAGCAGTGCGAACCCGGAGGAGGCTGGGGCCAACGTCCTGACTTTC. It codes for CASSANPEEAGANVLTF.